The text below deals with one T cell receptor beta chain. Its target is unknown. The data were taken from a study of radiation and T cells in renal cell carcinoma. Points from the study as a whole: Baseline intratumoral clonotype presence is unknown without pretreatment biopsies.

Looked up from germline, CDR1 is ENHRY and CDR2 is SYGVKD. CDR3 length equals 15 residues. Trimming shortened V by 5 bases and J by 1 base, and 13 bases separated the two germline ends. Profiled with immunoSEQ multiplex PCR; TCRdb holds only in-frame clones, not every one. The sample has about 78,000 clones; around 89% are singletons. As for time point: blood 4 weeks post-SBRT, at nephrectomy. Treatment here: 15 Gy SBRT to primary tumor, nephrectomy 4 weeks later. Nephrectomy followed 15 Gy stereotactic body radiation by 4 weeks. Sequenced material: blood, taken from a patient whose treatment included radiotherapy and nephrectomy. The clonotype was recovered from a woman aged 70 to 79 with renal cell carcinoma. The rearrangement joins TRBV10-3 to TRBJ2-3; a weak D match, TRBD2 (5 bases). CDR3 region: CAISTEGGGTDTQYF. The CDR3 DNA sequence: TGTGCCATCAGTACAGAGGGTGGGGGCACAGATACGCAGTATTTT.